Sequencing of this T cell receptor beta chain was carried out in a study of CD8 T cells in Susac syndrome. RNA was extracted with the RNeasy kit, and a quantity of about 0.45 to 1 ug was reverse transcribed using random hexamers. Coverage of TCR beta CDR3 amplification by immunoSEQ multiplex PCR extended to 54 Vbeta and 13 Jbeta. TCRdb fed the immunoSEQ multiplex PCR reads into MiXCR, producing one record per CDR3 protein. The sample shows 90,000 to 150,000 distinct CDR3 sequences, around 90% of them seen only once. CD8+ and CD4+ T cells circulating in blood were sequenced for TCR beta. Controls were healthy donors chosen to match patients in age and sex. Both CD4+ and CD8+ T cells were negatively isolated, and TEMRA cells underwent FACS enrichment. Sequenced: CD4+ T cells from PBMCs. The clonotype was recovered from a human donor in good health.

The CDR3 bases are TGCAGTGCTGTCCCCACAGATACGCAGTATTTT. It specifies CSAVPTDTQYF. The gene calls are TRBV20-1 and TRBJ2-3; D call uncertain. The V gene lost 5 bases and the J gene lost 2 bases, with 5 bases spanning the gap. The CDR3 runs 11 residues. Germline V CDR1 and CDR2: DFQATT, SNEGSKA (reference sequence).